This T cell receptor (beta chain) was profiled in a study of T cell responses to AZD1222 COVID-19 vaccine. Background on the study: Pooling of second doses given at about 4 or about 12 weeks was done. Study observations and caveats: Repertoires in all cases were sampled only once the peak T cell response had passed. Increased Spike-specific TCR breadth and depth were observed after two AZD1222 doses. In a largely white British group with more females than males, clonal diversity was possibly underestimated.

Some clones are missing from TCRdb's copy, which holds only in-frame ones; the method was immunoSEQ multiplex PCR. Among approximately 60,000 clones listed, around 75% were seen once. Germline V gene lookup returns CDR1 SGHTA and CDR2 FQGNSA. The CDR3 sequence is 14 residues long. V trimming: 6 bases; J trimming: 0 bases; junction bases outside the gene matches: 2. In regard to this clone: What it binds is not known.

The chain recombines TRBV7-2 with TRBJ1-1; the match to TRBD1 covers 9 bases. The material sequenced was peripheral blood, taken on day 0 of AZD1222 vaccination. This clonotype was obtained from an adult in good health. The CDR3 loop reads CASRDRGVNTEAFF. In DNA, the CDR3 is TGTGCCAGCAGGGACAGGGGTGTGAACACTGAAGCTTTCTTT.